The source of this T cell receptor (beta chain) is a study of shared T cell receptors in the human thymus (dated by TCRdb to the early 2020s). The study in broad terms: The study examined how the human thymus generates shared, self-reactive T-cell receptor alpha chains.

As for this clone: Its specific antigen is unknown. Base quality data are lacking; no much larger clone is found one base away.

V gives up 1 base and J gives up 0 bases, and the segment between their germline ends measures 18 bases. The germline V gene provides CDR1 SGHVS and CDR2 FQNEAQ. The cysteine opens and the phenylalanine closes a CDR3 of 18 amino acids. Left in the record is the CDR3 DNA by itself, 54 bases read in frame from the first base. The library came from the immunoSEQ multiplex PCR assay. TCRdb limited this immuneACCESS table to in-frame rearrangements with V and J called. A share of clones is missing; checked studies link under half to unresolved V genes, and the rest is unexplained. The sample table records approximately 760,000 clones; 80% to 90% of these occur just once. The ten largest clones capture about 0.011% of the sample. The same specimen was also included in a second study, on human thymus T cells. The second study's paper adds: Immunologically healthy infants undergoing open corrective cardiac surgery for congenital heart defects in Finland were used as donors. Thymus tissue was collected as surgical resects that were removed during corrective cardiac surgery. V and J gene segment usage appeared biased in both thymic and peripheral blood repertoires. The related research found that thymic TCR repertoires overlapped highly between unrelated individuals. The study described the TCR alpha and beta repertoires in fewer than 10 infant thymus samples and four matching peripheral blood samples. The cohort included 5 or 6 male and two female infants, with donor ages spanning 7 to 244 days. Thymocytes were mechanically released from the tissue and were stored as pellets of roughly 9-30 million cells at -70 degrees C. Genomic DNA was extracted from frozen cell pellets with a QIAsymphony instrument. TCRB and TCRAD loci were amplified from a standardized quantity of quality-controlled genomic DNA using the immunoSEQ multiplex PCR assay. The V(D)J region was spanned by amplicons of a length sufficient to cover the CDR3 and to identify V and J genes. The commercial immunoSEQ service was used to sequence amplicons on an Illumina platform. Primer bias and sequencing errors were corrected as previously described, and TCRAD and TCRB definitions were based on the IMGT database. The repertoires were analysed using immunoSEQ Analyzer 3.0 and VDJTools for basic statistics, V/J segment usage, diversity estimates, rarefaction and pairwise overlap. To estimate diversity, the Chao1, ChaoE, Efron-Thisted, Shannon and inverse Simpson indices were applied, and diversity was also estimated on datasets down-sampled to the smallest sample. Repertoire overlap was determined by strict matching of CDR3 nucleotide sequence, V gene and J gene, and Jaccard-based multidimensional scaling clustering was applied. Thymus samples yielded on average about 810,000 unique TCRB clonotypes, compared with 80,000 to 85,000 from blood samples.

The sequence joins TRBV7-8 to TRBJ2-5; the D gene is perhaps TRBD2, from 6 matching bases. The material sequenced was thymocytes. The TCR comes from a girl less than two years old with a congenital heart defect. Donor details come from another sample of the same person, matched by shared clones. The CDR3 region has the sequence CASSLEVGGGNYQETQYF. In nucleotide form, the sequence is TGTGCCAGCAGCTTAGAAGTTGGTGGGGGGAACTACCAAGAGACCCAGTACTTC.